Listed below are T cell receptor beta chains from one sample, sequenced in a study of blood T cell repertoires in COVID-19. Generated by immunoSEQ multiplex PCR, the TCRdb table keeps only in-frame clones and is missing some. The sample holds about 75,000 clones; more than 65% are singletons and the top ten take approximately 20%. The sample was peripheral blood. Source of these receptors: a woman between 50 and 59 years old with acute or convalescent COVID-19. CDR3s include the opening cysteine and the closing phenylalanine or tryptophan. D genes are given only for firm matches. Expanded clones get a size class; other rows say once, few or many, or leave the size out.

clone size	D gene	V gene	J gene	CDR3 protein	CDR3 DNA
few	TRBD2	TRBV5-1	TRBJ2-1	CASSLTGGSYNEQFF	TGCGCCAGCAGCTTGACGGGGGGATCCTACAATGAGCAGTTCTTC
few	NA	TRBV4-3	TRBJ2-1	CASSQDRGRTNEQFF	TGCGCCAGCAGCCAAGATAGGGGCCGGACGAATGAGCAGTTCTTC
NA	TRBD1	TRBV6-6	TRBJ2-2	CASSFGQGNTGELFF	TGTGCCAGCTCCTTCGGACAGGGTAACACCGGGGAGCTGTTTTTT
NA	NA	TRBV13	TRBJ2-2	CASSRSHVTTNTGELFF	TGTGCCAGCAGCCGCTCACACGTTACAACGAACACCGGGGAGCTGTTTTTT
medium-sized	NA	TRBV27	TRBJ1-6	CASSLWANSPLHF	TGTGCCAGCAGTTTATGGGCTAATTCACCCCTCCACTTT
NA	NA	TRBV21-1	TRBJ1-5	CASRAPQHF	TGTGCCAGCAGGGCCCCCCAGCATTTT
NA	TRBD2	TRBV7-8	TRBJ2-3	CASRRGTSGRRGTDTQYF	TGTGCCAGCAGGCGTGGGACTAGCGGGAGGAGGGGCACAGATACGCAGTATTTT
NA	NA	TRBV18	TRBJ1-2	CASSPLEGGLYGYTF	TGTGCCAGCTCACCGCTGGAGGGAGGGCTCTATGGCTACACCTTC
few	TRBD1	TRBV7-9	TRBJ1-3	CASSPTGGSGNTIYF	TGTGCCAGCAGCCCGACAGGGGGTTCAGGAAACACCATATATTTT
NA	NA	TRBV10-3	TRBJ2-2	CAISYNSFGELFF	TGTGCCATCAGCTATAATAGCTTCGGGGAGCTGTTTTTT
once	TRBD1	TRBV29-1	TRBJ1-2	CSSTGGGGYTF	TGCAGCTCAACAGGGGGCGGTGGCTACACCTTC
once	NA	TRBV5-5	TRBJ1-4	CASSLGQVGEKLFF	TGTGCCAGCAGCTTGGGACAGGTCGGCGAAAAACTGTTTTTT
NA	NA	TRBV5-1	TRBJ1-6	CASRLNREPNSPLHF	TGCGCCAGCCGATTGAACAGGGAACCCAATTCACCCCTCCACTTT
NA	NA	TRBV9	TRBJ2-7	CASSSGGVGYEQYF	TGTGCCAGCAGCTCGGGCGGGGTGGGCTACGAGCAGTACTTC
NA	NA	TRBV15	TRBJ1-5	CATSRDRGYQPQHF	TGTGCCACCAGCAGAGACAGGGGTTACCAGCCCCAGCATTTT
NA	TRBD2	TRBV9	TRBJ2-2	CASSVDSRLAGTGELFF	TGTGCCAGCAGCGTAGATTCGCGGCTAGCGGGCACCGGGGAGCTGTTTTTT
NA	TRBD1	TRBV10-3	TRBJ2-1	CAISEGTGWQFF	TGTGCCATCAGTGAGGGGACAGGTTGGCAGTTCTTC
once	TRBD2	TRBV15	TRBJ2-1	CATSGTSYFEQFF	TGTGCCACCTCTGGGACTAGCTATTTCGAGCAGTTCTTC
NA	NA	TRBV5-4	TRBJ1-2	CASSLDGVGVNYGYTF	TGTGCCAGCAGCCTTGATGGAGTCGGGGTCAACTATGGCTACACCTTC
NA	NA	TRBV11-2	TRBJ2-7	CASSLAFSSYEQYF	TGTGCCAGCAGCTTAGCTTTTAGCTCCTACGAGCAGTACTTC
NA	TRBD2	TRBV7-8	TRBJ2-1	CASSLAGLAAFYNEQFF	TGTGCCAGCAGCTTAGCGGGACTAGCGGCCTTCTACAATGAGCAGTTCTTC
NA	NA	TRBV3-1/TRBV3-2	TRBJ1-2	CASSQQGRGGYTF	TGTGCCAGCAGCCAACAGGGGCGCGGTGGCTACACCTTC
NA	NA	TRBV19	TRBJ1-6	CASSIGAYNSPLHF	TGTGCCAGTAGTATCGGAGCCTATAATTCACCCCTCCACTTT
many	NA	TRBV7-8	TRBJ2-2	CASSNPGEPPNTGELFF	TGTGCCAGCAGTAACCCCGGTGAGCCCCCAAACACCGGGGAGCTGTTTTTT
few	TRBD1	TRBV4-1	TRBJ2-7	CASSQDPGQVFLRGEQYF	TGCGCCAGCAGCCAGGACCCGGGACAGGTTTTTCTTAGGGGCGAGCAGTACTTC
NA	NA	TRBV2	TRBJ1-1	CASSFTGGLTEAFF	TGTGCCAGCAGTTTCACGGGAGGGCTTACTGAAGCTTTCTTT
NA	TRBD2	TRBV29-1	TRBJ2-3	CSVMGLAGGPDTQYF	TGCAGCGTTATGGGACTAGCGGGAGGGCCAGATACGCAGTATTTT
once	NA	TRBV7-6	TRBJ1-5	CASAGRADQPQHF	TGTGCCAGCGCGGGTAGGGCCGATCAGCCCCAGCATTTT
NA	TRBD1	TRBV5-8	TRBJ2-1	CAILRPGQGVVRSYNEQFF	TGTGCCATTCTACGCCCTGGACAGGGGGTAGTGCGCTCTTACAATGAGCAGTTCTTC